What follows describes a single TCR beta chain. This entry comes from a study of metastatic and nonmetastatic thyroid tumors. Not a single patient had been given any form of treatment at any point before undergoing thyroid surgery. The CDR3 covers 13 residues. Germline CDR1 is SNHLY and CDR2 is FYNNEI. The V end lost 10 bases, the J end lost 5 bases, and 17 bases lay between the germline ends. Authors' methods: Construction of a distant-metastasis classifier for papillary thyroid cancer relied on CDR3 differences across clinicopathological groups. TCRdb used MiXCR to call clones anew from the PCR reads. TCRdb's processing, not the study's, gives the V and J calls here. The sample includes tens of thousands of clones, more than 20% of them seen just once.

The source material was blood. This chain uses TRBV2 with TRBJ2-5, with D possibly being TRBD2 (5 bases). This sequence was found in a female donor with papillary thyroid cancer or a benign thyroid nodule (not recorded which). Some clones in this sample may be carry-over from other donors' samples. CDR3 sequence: CATKMERLETQYF. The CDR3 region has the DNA TGTGCCACCAAGATGGAGCGGTTGGAGACCCAGTACTTC.